These 22 T cell receptor beta chains were all obtained from the same sample, sequenced in a study of blood T cell repertoires in COVID-19. Assay: immunoSEQ multiplex PCR; the TCRdb copy retains only in-frame clones and omits some. The sample records some 130,000 clones, approximately 83% being singletons. The sequenced sample was peripheral blood. The receptor source for this set is a man at least 80 years old with acute or convalescent COVID-19.

The chain uses TRBV7-9 and TRBJ2-7, with 7 bases fitting TRBD1. The ends lost 3 bases at V and 0 bases at J; junction bases unmatched: 5. This CDR3 is 15 amino acids long. CDR1 is SEHNR and CDR2 is FQNEAQ in the germline V gene (reference sequence). This CDR3 is CASSFEGAYSYEQYF. The CDR3 coding sequence is TGTGCCAGCAGCTTTGAGGGGGCATACTCCTACGAGCAGTACTTC. The full variable domain, completed using reference TRBV7-9 and TRBJ2-7, is DTGVSQNPRHKITKRGQNVTFRCDPISEHNRLYWYRQTLGQGPEFLTYFQNEAQLEKSRLLSDRFSAERPKGSFSTLEIQRTEQGDSAMYLCASSFEGAYSYEQYFGPGTRLTVT.

CDR3 region: CAISAPSLEQYF. CDR3 nucleotide sequence: TGTGCCATCAGTGCCCCTTCCCTCGAGCAGTACTTC. The genes are TRBV10-3 and TRBJ2-7; D uncertain. The CDR3 runs to 12 residues. Germline loops: CDR1 ENHRY, CDR2 SYGVKD. V lost 4 bases and J 6 bases, leaving 10 bases between the germline ends.

The rearrangement uses TRBV24-1 and TRBJ1-2; 10 bases map to TRBD1. This CDR3 region has 15 residues. Looked up from germline, CDR1 is KGHDR and CDR2 is SFDVKD. J was trimmed by 7 bases and V by 8 bases; bases with no gene match: 12. The chain's CDR3 is CATTRQGASTRGYTF. DNA of the CDR3: TGTGCCACCACACGACAGGGGGCATCGACGCGTGGCTACACCTTC.

The gene calls are TRBV5-1 and TRBJ1-1; a weak D match, TRBD1 (6 bases). The length of the CDR3 is 17 residues. Trimming left V 1 base short and J 0 bases short, with 16 bases between. Germline V gives CDR1 SGHRS, CDR2 YFSETQ. CDR3 sequence (DNA): TGCGCCAGCAGCTTGAAGCCAGGGGCACCCATGAACACTGAAGCTTTCTTT. It translates to CASSLKPGAPMNTEAFF.

J is TRBJ2-7 and V is TRBV6-2 or TRBV6-3; D might be TRBD1 (6 bases). This CDR3 is 14 amino acids long. In germline, CDR1 is MNHEY, CDR2 SVGEGT. V lost 5 bases and J 6 bases, leaving 17 bases between the germline ends. In DNA form, the CDR3 reads TGTGCCAGCAGTAAAACAGGGAATTCGGGCGAGCAGTACTTC. It codes for CASSKTGNSGEQYF.

The chain couples TRBV5-1 to TRBJ2-7; perhaps TRBD2 as D (6 bases). The V gene's germline CDR1 is SGHRS and CDR2 YFSETQ. Trimming took 4 bases from V and 2 from J, leaving 10 bases between them. This CDR3 has 13 amino acids. For the CDR3, the DNA is TGCGCCAGCAGCCCGCGGGGAACCTACGAGCAGTACTTC. This translates into CASSPRGTYEQYF. The full variable domain, with the rest looked up from reference TRBV5-1 and TRBJ2-7, is KAGVTQTPRYLIKTRGQQVTLSCSPISGHRSVSWYQQTPGQGLQFLFEYFSETQRNKGNFPGRFSGRQFSNSRSEMNVSTLELGDSALYLCASSPRGTYEQYFGPGTRLTVT.

This chain uses TRBV7-8 with TRBJ2-3; 9 nucleotides match TRBD1. CDR1 is SGHVS and CDR2 is FQNEAQ in the germline V gene. This CDR3 comprises 15 residues. Trimming at V came to 3 bases and at J to 3 bases, leaving 4 bases not matched to a gene. As DNA, the CDR3 is TGTGCCAGCAGCTTCGAACAGGGGGCAACAGATACGCAGTATTTT. This sequence encodes CASSFEQGATDTQYF.

The chain uses TRBV18 and TRBJ1-1; the match to TRBD1 covers 8 bases. Trimming at V came to 4 bases and at J to 0 bases, leaving 7 bases not matched to a gene. The CDR3 spans 16 residues. Per the germline V gene, CDR1 is KGHSH and CDR2 is LQKENI. CDR3 sequence (DNA): TGTGCCAGCTCACTCACAGGGGGGATCATGAACACTGAAGCTTTCTTT. Protein: CASSLTGGIMNTEAFF.

The gene calls are TRBV10-3 and TRBJ2-7, with no clear D. Trimming left V 0 bases short and J 3 bases short, with 9 bases between. The CDR3 extends over 14 amino acids. Germline V CDR1 and CDR2: ENHRY, SYGVKD. CDR3: CAISESGRDYEQYF. As DNA, the CDR3 is TGTGCCATCAGTGAGTCTGGGCGCGACTACGAGCAGTACTTC.

V is TRBV27 and J is TRBJ2-1, with 8 positions matching TRBD1. The CDR3 consists of 17 residues. Germline CDR1 and CDR2: MNHEY and SMNVEV (reference sequence). V lost 3 bases to trimming and J lost 6 bases; unmatched junction nucleotides: 13. For the CDR3, the DNA is TGTGCCAGCAGTTTTACCGGGACAGGCCCTAGGGGCAATGAGCAGTTCTTC. Translating it yields CASSFTGTGPRGNEQFF.

The rearrangement links TRBV4-2 to TRBJ1-1; D remains ambiguous. Looked up from germline, CDR1 is LGHNA and CDR2 is YNFKEQ. The CDR3 is made up of 15 amino acids. V was pared by 2 bases and J by 0 bases, with 10 bases between. CDR3 sequence (DNA): TGTGCCAGCAGCCAACCCGAGGGCCTGAACACTGAAGCTTTCTTT. It encodes CASSQPEGLNTEAFF.

The CDR3 region is CASSRGPYNSPLHF. The CDR3 DNA reads TGTGCCAGCAGTCGGGGTCCCTATAATTCACCCCTCCACTTT. V is TRBV25-1 and J is TRBJ1-6; no firm D call. CDR1 is MGHDK, CDR2 SYGVNS, per germline. CDR3 size: 14 residues. Trimming stripped 5 bases from V and 2 bases from J, with 7 bases between.

The gene calls are TRBV18 and TRBJ2-7, with a weak D call TRBD1 (6 bases). Germline CDR1 reads KGHSH; CDR2 reads LQKENI. The V end was cut by 2 bases, the J end by 5 bases, with 16 bases between. The CDR3 length is 15 residues. CDR3: CASSPSQINRDEQYF. CDR3 DNA sequence: TGTGCCAGCTCACCATCGCAGATAAACAGGGACGAGCAGTACTTC.

The chain links TRBV6-2 or TRBV6-3 to TRBJ2-2, with 10 bases matching TRBD2. Losses at the gene ends were 5 bases for V and 6 bases for J; bases not matched to a gene: 6. This CDR3 is built from 15 residues. CDR1 and CDR2 from the germline V gene are MNHEY and SVGEGT. The CDR3 nucleotides read TGTGCCAGCAGTATAGCGGGGGGATTAGCCGGGGAGCTGTTTTTT. Its protein is CASSIAGGLAGELFF.

The chain recombines TRBV2 with TRBJ2-2, with D tentatively TRBD2 (5 bases). This CDR3 spans 15 amino acids. The germline gives CDR1 SNHLY, CDR2 FYNNEI. Trimming cost V 6 bases and J 7 bases, with 18 bases left between them. In DNA, the CDR3 is TGTGCCAGCAGGCCGGACTTAACCCCCGTCGGGGAGCTGTTTTTT. Encoded protein: CASRPDLTPVGELFF. Full variable domain (outside the CDR3, taken from reference TRBV2 and TRBJ2-2): EPEVTQTPSHQVTQMGQEVILRCVPISNHLYFYWYRQILGQKVEFLVSFYNNEISEKSEIFDDQFSVERPDGSNFTLKIRSTKLEDSAMYFCASRPDLTPVGELFFGEGSRLTVL.

The sample holds a few counts of this clone. This chain uses TRBV2 with TRBJ2-5; D is possibly TRBD1 (6 bases). The V and J ends lost 3 bases and 2 bases respectively, with 13 bases between them. This CDR3 comprises 15 residues. Germline V CDR1 and CDR2: SNHLY, FYNNEI. The CDR3 sequence is CASSDSAGVQETQYF. Written as DNA, the CDR3 is TGTGCCAGCAGTGATTCGGCAGGGGTACAAGAGACCCAGTACTTC.

The rearrangement uses TRBV7-8 and TRBJ2-1, with 8 bases that match TRBD2. Germline lookup yields CDR1 SGHVS and CDR2 FQNEAQ. V shed 0 bases, J shed 7 bases, and the junction held 8 bases outside the gene matches. The CDR3 spans 16 residues. The CDR3 DNA reads as TGTGCCAGCAGCTTAGCGACCGGGAGGGCCGGGAATGAGCAGTTCTTC. It codes for CASSLATGRAGNEQFF.

V and J are TRBV28 and TRBJ2-5; 7 positions match TRBD1. Germline CDR1 MDHEN, CDR2 SYDVKM. This CDR3 is built from 14 residues. V dropped 7 bases and J dropped 2; count of bases not matched to a gene: 7. The CDR3, as DNA: TGTGCCAGCACCCCGGGGACAGCACAAGAGACCCAGTACTTC. This gives the protein CASTPGTAQETQYF.

A single count supports this clone. This chain connects TRBV4-1 to TRBJ2-1; 9 bases match TRBD1. The germline gives CDR1 MGHRA, CDR2 YSYEKL. V lost 0 bases, J lost 3 bases, and 6 bases stayed unmatched. This CDR3 contains 17 residues. Written as DNA, the CDR3 is TGCGCCAGCAGCCAAGATCCCGGGACAGGGTTCTACAATGAGCAGTTCTTC. Its protein product is CASSQDPGTGFYNEQFF.

The rearrangement links TRBV19 to TRBJ1-6; D is perhaps TRBD1 (5 bases). From germline, CDR1 is LNHDA and CDR2 SQIVND (reference sequence). Trimming removed 8 bases from V and 0 bases from J, with 8 bases in between. There are 14 residues in the CDR3. The CDR3 reads CASRRGSYNSPLHF. In DNA form, the CDR3 reads TGTGCCAGTCGGAGGGGCTCCTATAATTCACCCCTCCACTTT.

The chain joins TRBV12-5 to TRBJ1-5; unclear D gene. Germline V gives CDR1 LGHNT, CDR2 FRNRAP. V gave up 1 base and J gave up 7 bases, with 8 bases separating them. The CDR3 spans 13 residues. CDR3 nucleotide sequence: TGTGCTAGTGGTTTGGGCCCGAGGCAGCCCCAGCATTTT. Translated: CASGLGPRQPQHF. Variable domain in full (rest from reference TRBV12-5 and TRBJ1-5): DARVTQTPRHKVTEMGQEVTMRCQPILGHNTVFWYRQTMMQGLELLAYFRNRAPLDDSGMPKDRFSAEMPDATLATLKIQPSEPRDSAVYFCASGLGPRQPQHFGDGTRLSIL.

The chain recombines TRBV19 with TRBJ1-6, with D tentatively TRBD1 (6 bases). Trimming removed 1 base at V and 10 bases at J, with 14 bases between. CDR1 and CDR2 from the germline V gene are LNHDA and SQIVND (reference sequence). CDR3 length equals 15 residues. The CDR3 loop is CASSIVPGGRSPLHF. CDR3 coding DNA: TGTGCCAGTAGTATAGTTCCGGGGGGCAGATCACCCCTCCACTTT.